These 7 T cell receptor beta chains came from one sample sequenced in a study of CD8+ T cells in alopecia areata. Reverse transcription of extracted RNA yielded cDNA, which provided the sequencing template. Sequencing used immunoSEQ multiplex PCR; TCRdb keeps in-frame clones, though not all of them. The repertoire has roughly 150,000 clones, roughly 50% of them found once; the top ten carry around 6.6%. Material: CD4+ T cells sorted from blood, obtained at week 0. The receptors were gathered from a human donor with alopecia areata.

The J gene is TRBJ2-7, the V gene TRBV9; D is perhaps TRBD1 or TRBD2 (6 bases each). This CDR3 is built from 15 residues. In germline, CDR1 is SGDLS, CDR2 YYNGEE. V lost 0 bases to trimming and J lost 6 bases, with 16 bases between them. As DNA, the CDR3 is TGTGCCAGCAGCGTAGATGGGGGGCGCCTGGGCGAGCAGTACTTC. Encoded protein: CASSVDGGRLGEQYF.

Only a few counts were recorded for this clone. The chain recombines TRBV20-1 with TRBJ1-1, with 7 bases that match TRBD1. The junction had 5 bases not matched to a gene; V was cut back by 5 bases and J by 8 bases. The CDR3 extends over 11 amino acids. The germline gives CDR1 DFQATT, CDR2 SNEGSKA (reference sequence). CDR3 residues: CSARGQAEAFF. CDR3 DNA sequence: TGCAGTGCTCGAGGACAGGCCGAAGCTTTCTTT.

The chain has TRBV7-2 and TRBJ2-7; 7 positions match TRBD2. This CDR3 is built from 15 residues. Germline V gene sequence: CDR1 SGHTA, CDR2 FQGNSA. V gave up 0 bases and J gave up 6 bases; unmatched junction bases: 8. CDR3 sequence (DNA): TGTGCCAGCAGCTTAGCGTCGGGGGGTTCGGCCGAGCAGTACTTC. Protein sequence: CASSLASGGSAEQYF. The variable domain in full, with the rest retrieved from reference TRBV7-2 and TRBJ2-7, is GAGVSQSPSNKVTEKGKDVELRCDPISGHTALYWYRQSLGQGLEFLIYFQGNSAPDKSGLPSDRFSAERTGGSVSTLTIQRTQQEDSAVYLCASSLASGGSAEQYFGPGTRLTVT.

A few counts support this clone. The rearrangement joins TRBV19 to TRBJ1-6; TRBD1 aligns across 7 bases. The CDR3 runs to 14 residues. Germline-derived CDR1 and CDR2 are LNHDA and SQIVND (reference sequence). V dropped 7 bases and J dropped 9; count of bases not matched to a gene: 9. The CDR3 DNA sequence: TGTGCCAGTATGGAACAGGGGATTATTTCACCCCTCCACTTT. It codes for CASMEQGIISPLHF.

The chain is built from TRBV4-1 and TRBJ2-1; no reliable D call. This CDR3 contains 16 residues. Trimming cost V 4 bases and J 7 bases, with 20 bases left between them. Germline V CDR1 and CDR2: MGHRA, YSYEKL. The CDR3 region is CASSPDPGSLGNEQFF. The CDR3 nucleotides read TGCGCCAGCAGCCCTGACCCTGGATCGTTAGGGAATGAGCAGTTCTTC.

This clone was observed a few times. The rearrangement joins TRBV15 to TRBJ2-6; unclear D gene. The CDR3 has 15 residues. Trimming took off 0 bases at V and 4 bases at J, with 7 bases between the two ends. Germline CDR1 reads LNHNV; CDR2 reads YYDKDF (reference sequence). The chain's CDR3 is CATSRDPGGANVLTF. The CDR3 region has the DNA TGTGCCACCAGCAGAGATCCCGGAGGGGCCAACGTCCTGACTTTC.

J is TRBJ2-6 and V is TRBV7-3; TRBD1 might be the D (6 bases). Trimming took 0 bases from V and 2 from J, leaving 8 bases between them. The CDR3 extends over 16 amino acids. Germline values: CDR1 SGHTA, CDR2 FQGTGA. CDR3: CASSLTSGAGANVLTF. The CDR3 nucleotides are TGTGCCAGCAGCTTAACGTCAGGGGCTGGGGCCAACGTCCTGACTTTC.